These T cell receptor beta chains were read from a single sample in a study of blood T cell repertoires in COVID-19. Profiled with immunoSEQ multiplex PCR; TCRdb holds only in-frame clones, not every one. The sample comprises 330,000 or so clones, 87% of which are singletons, and 2.5% to 3.5% rests with the top ten. The sample comprised PBMCs or T cells enriched from blood (not recorded which). All receptors come from a woman in her 30s who had recovered from COVID-19. The CDR3 runs from the conserved cysteine through the conserved F or W. A D gene is named only where the DNA matches it firmly. The size field is filled for only some rows; it gives once, few, many or a size class.

j_gene: TRBJ1-1; abundance: NA; d_gene: NA; v_gene: TRBV7-8; CDR3aa: CASSLMGGVSTNTEAFF; CDR3nt: TGTGCCAGCAGCTTAATGGGAGGTGTCTCGACGAACACTGAAGCTTTCTTT
j_gene: TRBJ1-5; abundance: NA; d_gene: NA; v_gene: TRBV2; CDR3aa: CASRRGPSNQPQHF; CDR3nt: TGTGCCAGCCGGCGGGGTCCAAGCAATCAGCCCCAGCATTTT
j_gene: TRBJ1-2; abundance: NA; d_gene: NA; v_gene: TRBV13; CDR3aa: CASSLVGTNLHGYTF; CDR3nt: TGTGCCAGCAGCTTAGTAGGGACAAATCTCCATGGCTACACCTTC
j_gene: TRBJ2-1; abundance: NA; d_gene: NA; v_gene: TRBV6-5; CDR3aa: CASSSNGLIYNEQFF; CDR3nt: TGTGCCAGCAGTAGCAATGGACTAATCTACAATGAGCAGTTCTTC
j_gene: TRBJ2-3; abundance: NA; d_gene: TRBD1; v_gene: TRBV6-5; CDR3aa: CASRTDREPDTQYF; CDR3nt: TGTGCCAGCAGGACGGACAGGGAACCAGATACGCAGTATTTT
j_gene: TRBJ2-7; abundance: NA; d_gene: TRBD1; v_gene: TRBV7-8; CDR3aa: CASSGQGADEQYF; CDR3nt: TGTGCCAGCAGCGGACAGGGGGCAGACGAGCAGTACTTC
j_gene: TRBJ1-4; abundance: NA; d_gene: NA; v_gene: TRBV5-4; CDR3aa: CASSPDGNNEKLFF; CDR3nt: TGTGCCAGCAGCCCCGACGGGAATAATGAAAAACTGTTTTTT
j_gene: TRBJ1-5; abundance: NA; d_gene: NA; v_gene: TRBV30; CDR3aa: CAWGGRGNQPQHF; CDR3nt: TGTGCCTGGGGGGGGCGCGGCAATCAGCCCCAGCATTTT
j_gene: TRBJ2-2; abundance: NA; d_gene: TRBD2; v_gene: TRBV27; CDR3aa: CASRLLAPNTGELFF; CDR3nt: TGTGCCAGCCGACTACTAGCGCCGAACACCGGGGAGCTGTTTTTT
j_gene: TRBJ1-5; abundance: NA; d_gene: NA; v_gene: TRBV2; CDR3aa: CASSEWGRDQPQHF; CDR3nt: TGTGCCAGCAGTGAATGGGGCCGGGATCAGCCCCAGCATTTT
j_gene: TRBJ2-1; abundance: NA; d_gene: TRBD2; v_gene: TRBV3-1/TRBV3-2; CDR3aa: CASSQDLTSVSNNEQFF; CDR3nt: TGTGCCAGCAGCCAAGACCTGACTAGCGTCAGCAATAATGAGCAGTTCTTC
j_gene: TRBJ2-7; abundance: NA; d_gene: TRBD1; v_gene: TRBV9; CDR3aa: CASSPRQGPEQYF; CDR3nt: TGTGCCAGCAGCCCCAGACAGGGGCCTGAGCAGTACTTC
j_gene: TRBJ1-4; abundance: NA; d_gene: NA; v_gene: TRBV12-5; CDR3aa: CASGLTQAEKLFF; CDR3nt: TGTGCTAGTGGTTTAACCCAAGCGGAAAAACTGTTTTTT
j_gene: TRBJ2-7; abundance: NA; d_gene: NA; v_gene: TRBV2; CDR3aa: CASSDRGRAYEQYF; CDR3nt: TGTGCCAGCAGTGATAGGGGGAGGGCCTACGAGCAGTACTTC
j_gene: TRBJ1-5; abundance: NA; d_gene: NA; v_gene: TRBV27; CDR3aa: CASSLWGVGNQPQHF; CDR3nt: TGTGCCAGCAGTTTATGGGGGGTGGGCAATCAGCCCCAGCATTTT
j_gene: TRBJ2-7; abundance: NA; d_gene: TRBD2; v_gene: TRBV28; CDR3aa: CASSLLAGGYLHEQYF; CDR3nt: TGTGCCAGCAGTCTCTTAGCGGGAGGGTATCTCCACGAGCAGTACTTC
j_gene: TRBJ1-2; abundance: NA; d_gene: TRBD1; v_gene: TRBV12-5; CDR3aa: CASGLVGGQGYGYTF; CDR3nt: TGTGCTAGTGGTTTGGTAGGGGGACAGGGGTATGGCTACACCTTC
j_gene: TRBJ1-5; abundance: once; d_gene: TRBD1; v_gene: TRBV12-5; CDR3aa: CASGLGDRVSNQPQHF; CDR3nt: TGTGCTAGTGGTTTGGGGGACAGGGTGAGCAATCAGCCCCAGCATTTT
j_gene: TRBJ2-3; abundance: NA; d_gene: TRBD2; v_gene: TRBV13; CDR3aa: CASSLSSGGRADTQYF; CDR3nt: TGTGCCAGCAGCCTATCTAGCGGGGGCCGGGCAGATACGCAGTATTTT
j_gene: TRBJ2-1; abundance: once; d_gene: NA; v_gene: TRBV6-1; CDR3aa: CASSADPRKSYYNEQFF; CDR3nt: TGTGCCAGCAGTGCAGACCCGCGGAAGTCTTATTACAATGAGCAGTTCTTC
j_gene: TRBJ2-7; abundance: NA; d_gene: TRBD1; v_gene: TRBV30; CDR3aa: CAWSLSGQYSYEQYF; CDR3nt: TGTGCCTGGAGTCTTTCGGGACAGTACTCCTACGAGCAGTACTTC
j_gene: TRBJ2-1; abundance: NA; d_gene: TRBD2; v_gene: TRBV7-8; CDR3aa: CASSQMASGRPGNEQFF; CDR3nt: TGTGCCAGCAGCCAGATGGCTAGCGGGAGGCCAGGGAATGAGCAGTTCTTC
j_gene: TRBJ2-3; abundance: NA; d_gene: NA; v_gene: TRBV9; CDR3aa: CASSQGSGDTQYF; CDR3nt: TGTGCCAGCAGCCAGGGGAGCGGAGATACGCAGTATTTT
j_gene: TRBJ1-2; abundance: NA; d_gene: NA; v_gene: TRBV19; CDR3aa: CASKTRGSPANYGYTF; CDR3nt: TGTGCCAGCAAAACCCGGGGGAGTCCAGCTAACTATGGCTACACCTTC
j_gene: TRBJ1-6; abundance: NA; d_gene: NA; v_gene: TRBV7-2; CDR3aa: CASSKTAYNSPLHF; CDR3nt: TGTGCCAGCAGTAAAACGGCCTATAATTCACCCCTCCACTTT
j_gene: TRBJ2-1; abundance: few; d_gene: NA; v_gene: TRBV29-1; CDR3aa: CSVGAHSLGDEQFF; CDR3nt: TGCAGCGTTGGGGCCCATTCCCTGGGCGATGAGCAGTTCTTC